A selection of T cell receptor beta chains follows, all from one sample in a study of identical twins. MiXCR, applied by TCRdb to the 5' RACE reads, yields one record per CDR3 protein. The sample lists about 660,000 distinct CDR3 sequences, around 8.6% seen once, with roughly 0.97% in the top ten. This sample was shared with a second study, whose subject was yellow fever vaccine responses in identical twins.

The specimen was PBMCs. Receptor source: a woman under 30 in good health. Both conserved end residues are part of each CDR3. The order of the fields is CDR3 length, D gene, clone size, V gene, J gene, CDR3 DNA, CDR3 protein. The D gene is left open where the match is weak. Clone size is not always given. Where it is, it says once, few, many or a class for expanded clones.

CDR3 length: 16
D gene: .
clone size: few
V gene: TRBV6-2/TRBV6-3
J gene: TRBJ2-2
CDR3 DNA: TGTGCCAGCAGTTACCGTCCGACAGATAACACCGGGGAGCTGTTTTTT
CDR3 protein: CASSYRPTDNTGELFF

CDR3 length: 19
D gene: TRBD1
clone size: .
V gene: TRBV3-1
J gene: TRBJ2-4
CDR3 DNA: TGTGCCAGCAGCCCCATGCCCCCGGGACAGGGGGCGTCCAAAAACATTCAGTACTTC
CDR3 protein: CASSPMPPGQGASKNIQYF

CDR3 length: 16
D gene: TRBD1
clone size: many
V gene: TRBV4-2
J gene: TRBJ2-7
CDR3 DNA: TGTGCCAGCAGCCAAGATATGGGACAGCCCTCCTACGAGCAGTACTTC
CDR3 protein: CASSQDMGQPSYEQYF

CDR3 length: 16
D gene: .
clone size: few
V gene: TRBV4-3
J gene: TRBJ2-2
CDR3 DNA: TGCGCCAGCAGCCAATTCGGGACAACGAACACCGGGGAGCTGTTTTTT
CDR3 protein: CASSQFGTTNTGELFF

CDR3 length: 15
D gene: TRBD1
clone size: .
V gene: TRBV5-1
J gene: TRBJ1-2
CDR3 DNA: TGCGCCAGCAGCTTGGAGGGGACAGGGATCTATGGCTACACCTTC
CDR3 protein: CASSLEGTGIYGYTF

CDR3 length: 16
D gene: TRBD2
clone size: .
V gene: TRBV11-2
J gene: TRBJ2-1
CDR3 DNA: TGTGCCAGCAGCTTGGGGCCGGGAGGGCCCTACAATGAGCAGTTCTTC
CDR3 protein: CASSLGPGGPYNEQFF

CDR3 length: 18
D gene: TRBD1
clone size: few
V gene: TRBV2
J gene: TRBJ1-4
CDR3 DNA: TGTGCCAGCAGGGTCTCACAGGGGGCCCCGTTCCGAGAAGAAAAACTGTTTTTT
CDR3 protein: CASRVSQGAPFREEKLFF

CDR3 length: 13
D gene: .
clone size: few
V gene: TRBV7-9
J gene: TRBJ2-7
CDR3 DNA: TGTGCCAGCAGCTTAGACGAGGCAGGGCACCCGTACTTC
CDR3 protein: CASSLDEAGHPYF

CDR3 length: 12
D gene: .
clone size: .
V gene: TRBV29-1
J gene: TRBJ2-1
CDR3 DNA: TGCAGCGTTGAAGGCGGATCGGGGGAGCAGTTCTTC
CDR3 protein: CSVEGGSGEQFF

CDR3 length: 16
D gene: TRBD2
clone size: many
V gene: TRBV7-9
J gene: TRBJ2-7
CDR3 DNA: TGTGCCAGCACCCCGTCAGGACTAGCGGGCCTCTACGAGCAGTACTTC
CDR3 protein: CASTPSGLAGLYEQYF

CDR3 length: 14
D gene: .
clone size: .
V gene: TRBV4-2
J gene: TRBJ1-5
CDR3 DNA: TGTGCCAGCAGCCAAGCCGACAGCAATCAGCCCCAGCATTTT
CDR3 protein: CASSQADSNQPQHF

CDR3 length: 14
D gene: .
clone size: few
V gene: TRBV20-1
J gene: TRBJ2-7
CDR3 DNA: TGCAGTGCTAGTGTCTCGGGCGGGGCCTACGAGCAGTACTTC
CDR3 protein: CSASVSGGAYEQYF

CDR3 length: 18
D gene: TRBD1
clone size: .
V gene: TRBV30
J gene: TRBJ2-6
CDR3 DNA: TGTGCCTGGAGTGTACTCAGGACAGGGACCTCTGGGGCCAACGTCCTGACTTTC
CDR3 protein: CAWSVLRTGTSGANVLTF

CDR3 length: 17
D gene: .
clone size: few
V gene: TRBV5-8
J gene: TRBJ2-1
CDR3 DNA: TGTGCCAGCAGCCCCGGGACTCCCGCGGCCTCCTACAATGAGCAGTTCTTC
CDR3 protein: CASSPGTPAASYNEQFF